The present T cell receptor beta chain was sequenced within a study of vaccination and CD4 T cells after COVID-19. As for the study in general: Post-COVID draws followed diagnosis by a median around 100 days (range 35 to 161). From HCoV-229E, HCoV-OC43, HCoV-NL63 and SARS-CoV-2, overlapping spike peptides were used to stimulate the cells. Findings and limits, study-wide: In convalescent patients, 304 of 307 vaccine-specific clones were mono-reactive for SARS-CoV-2 spike.

Treatment indicated: roughly ten-day PBMC culture with coronavirus spike peptide pools or control peptides (ViraFEST assay). This clonotype turned up a few times. As yet, its antigen is unknown. CD4+ T cells that had been cultured provided DNA sequenced with the Oncomine TCR Beta short-read assay. Investigators isolated genomic DNA from cultured CD4+ T cells. TCRdb reanalysed the PCR reads using MiXCR and keeps one entry per CDR3 protein. The data contain about 17,000 distinct CDR3 sequences, about two fifths of them singletons. This CDR3 region has 17 residues. The trim removed 1 base at V and 3 bases at J, leaving 11 bases unmatched. The V gene's germline CDR1 is MDHEN and CDR2 SYDVKM.

This clonotype originated in a human donor who had recovered from COVID-19. The J gene is TRBJ1-2, the V gene TRBV28; 7 bases match TRBD1. Sequenced sample: CD4+ T cells from blood, cultured in vitro. This chain's CDR3 is CASSLSLRDSRYYGYTF. The DNA for the CDR3 is TGTGCCAGCAGTTTATCACTCCGGGACAGTCGATACTATGGCTACACCTTC.